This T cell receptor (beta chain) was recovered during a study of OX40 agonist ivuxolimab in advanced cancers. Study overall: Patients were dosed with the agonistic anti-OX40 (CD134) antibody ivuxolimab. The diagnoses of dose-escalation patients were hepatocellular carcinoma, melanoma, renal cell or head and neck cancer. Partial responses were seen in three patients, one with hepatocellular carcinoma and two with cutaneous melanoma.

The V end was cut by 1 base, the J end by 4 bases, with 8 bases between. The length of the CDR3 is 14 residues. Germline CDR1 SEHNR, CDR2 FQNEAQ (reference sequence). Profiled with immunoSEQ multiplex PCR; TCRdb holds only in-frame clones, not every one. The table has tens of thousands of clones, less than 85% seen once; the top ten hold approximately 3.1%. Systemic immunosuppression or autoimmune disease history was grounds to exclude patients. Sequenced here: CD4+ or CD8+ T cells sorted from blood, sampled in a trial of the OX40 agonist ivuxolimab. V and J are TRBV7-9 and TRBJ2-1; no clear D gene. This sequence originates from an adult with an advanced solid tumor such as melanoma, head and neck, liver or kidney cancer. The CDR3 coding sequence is TGTGCCAGCAGCTTAGTCTCGGAATACAATGAGCAGTTCTTC. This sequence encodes CASSLVSEYNEQFF.